The 12 T cell receptor beta chains in this list originate from one sample, sequenced in a study of blood T cell repertoires in COVID-19. Sequenced by immunoSEQ multiplex PCR; TCRdb stores in-frame clones only, minus some. This table holds just over 60,000 clones, roughly three quarters found once. Sequencing used peripheral blood. The receptors were gathered from a woman aged 80 or over with active or convalescent COVID-19.

V usage is TRBV10-3 and J usage is TRBJ2-5; 12 nucleotides align to TRBD1. The CDR3 runs 16 residues. Germline CDR1 is ENHRY and CDR2 is SYGVKD. The V gene end was trimmed by 7 bases and the J gene end by 4 bases; junction bases not matched to a gene: 10. In DNA form, the CDR3 reads TGTGCCATCAACGCGGGACAGGGGGCGCCCCGAGAGACCCAGTACTTC. Amino acid sequence: CAINAGQGAPRETQYF.

The chain couples TRBV18 to TRBJ2-5; the match to TRBD2 covers 7 bases. The CDR3 spans 16 residues. The germline CDR1 and CDR2 sequences are KGHSH and LQKENI. V trimming: 3 bases; J trimming: 3 bases; junction bases outside the gene matches: 10. CDR3 DNA: TGTGCCAGCTCACCCTCTCGCGGGGGTACGAAAGAGACCCAGTACTTC. Protein sequence: CASSPSRGGTKETQYF. Filled out from reference TRBV18 and TRBJ2-5, the complete variable domain reads NAGVMQNPRHLVRRRGQEARLRCSPMKGHSHVYWYRQLPEEGLKFMVYLQKENIIDESGMPKERFSAEFPKEGPSILRIQQVVRGDSAAYFCASSPSRGGTKETQYFGPGTRLLVL.

The rearrangement uses TRBV7-6 and TRBJ2-7, with 8 nucleotides matching TRBD2. Germline CDR1 reads SGHVS; CDR2 reads FNYEAQ. CDR3 length: 15 amino acids. With V trimmed by 6 bases and J by 1 base, 8 bases remained unmatched. The CDR3 loop is CASSKSGGGSYEQYF. In DNA, the CDR3 is TGTGCCAGCAGTAAAAGCGGGGGTGGGTCCTACGAGCAGTACTTC.

Notes on this clone: The sample has other DNA sequences that encode this CDR3 too. CDR3 sequence: CASSLALDSSYEQYF. CDR3 DNA: TGCGCCAGCAGCTTAGCCTTGGACAGCTCCTACGAGCAGTACTTC. The gene calls are TRBV5-1 and TRBJ2-7; D may be TRBD1 (6 bases). Between the trimmed V and J ends, which lost 2 bases and 0 bases, there was a span of 12 bases. The length of the CDR3 is 15 residues. Per the germline V gene, CDR1 is SGHRS and CDR2 is YFSETQ.

This clone occurred once. The chain couples TRBV6-4 to TRBJ2-1; D possibly corresponds to TRBD2 (6 bases). Per germline, CDR1 MRHNA and CDR2 SNTAGT. CDR3 length equals 15 residues. Trimming removed 8 bases from V and 4 bases from J, with 18 bases in between. CDR3 in amino acids: CASAPESGQYNEQFF. The CDR3 region has the DNA TGTGCCAGCGCCCCGGAGAGCGGGCAATACAATGAGCAGTTCTTC.

V usage is TRBV20-1 and J usage is TRBJ2-3; D ambiguous. V dropped 6 bases and J dropped 3 bases, with 7 bases sitting between them. Germline values: CDR1 DFQATT, CDR2 SNEGSKA (reference sequence). This CDR3 region has 11 residues. The CDR3 DNA is TGCAGTGCCCTACCAACAGATACGCAGTATTTT. Its protein is CSALPTDTQYF.

The chain is built from TRBV5-1 and TRBJ1-4; the D is unclear. This CDR3 is built from 13 residues. Germline V lookup: CDR1 SGHRS, CDR2 YFSETQ. With 0 bases removed from V and 8 bases from J, the gap between germline ends came to 8 bases. CDR3 DNA: TGCGCCAGCAGCTTGGGCATAAGCGAAAAACTGTTTTTT. It codes for CASSLGISEKLFF.

V is TRBV5-1 and J is TRBJ2-2; D call uncertain. This CDR3 has 14 residues. Trimming stripped 1 base from V and 6 bases from J, with 10 bases between. Germline values: CDR1 SGHRS, CDR2 YFSETQ. The CDR3 loop reads CASSLTAVAGELFF. For the CDR3, the DNA is TGCGCCAGCAGCTTGACGGCGGTTGCCGGGGAGCTGTTTTTT.

The chain uses TRBV5-1 and TRBJ2-7; TRBD2 is a possible D gene (6 bases). V was pared by 4 bases and J by 0 bases, with 11 bases between. The CDR3 has 14 amino acids. CDR1 SGHRS and CDR2 YFSETQ come from the germline V gene. The CDR3 DNA follows: TGCGCCAGCAGCAACCGGGAGTACTCCTACGAGCAGTACTTC. Residues: CASSNREYSYEQYF.

CDR3 loop: CASSPLQGLTEAFF. CDR3 DNA: TGTGCCAGCAGCCCCCTACAGGGCCTCACTGAAGCTTTCTTT. The chain links TRBV7-3 to TRBJ1-1; tentative D call: TRBD1 (6 bases). This CDR3 region has 14 residues. The V end lost 5 bases, the J end lost 4 bases, and 14 bases lay between the germline ends. CDR1 SGHTA and CDR2 FQGTGA come from the germline V gene. Using reference TRBV7-3 and TRBJ1-1 for the parts outside the CDR3, the full variable domain is GAGVSQTPSNKVTEKGKYVELRCDPISGHTALYWYRQSLGQGPEFLIYFQGTGAADDSGLPNDRFFAVRPEGSVSTLKIQRTERGDSAVYLCASSPLQGLTEAFFGQGTRLTVV.

The chain employs TRBV5-1 and TRBJ1-5; D gene unclear. V lost 0 bases and J lost 4, with 8 bases in between. CDR1 SGHRS and CDR2 YFSETQ come from the germline V gene. The CDR3 sequence is 14 residues long. The CDR3 reads CASSLEPINQPQHF. The DNA for the CDR3 is TGCGCCAGCAGCTTGGAGCCGATAAATCAGCCCCAGCATTTT.

The gene calls are TRBV18 and TRBJ1-1; TRBD1 agrees at 8 bases. CDR1 and CDR2 from the germline V gene are KGHSH and LQKENI. V shed 0 bases, J shed 8 bases, and the junction held 14 bases outside the gene matches. The CDR3 spans 17 residues. The CDR3 bases are TGTGCCAGCTCACCACCCGGCGGACAGGGAGGTTTAAGGGAAGCTTTCTTT. Its protein product is CASSPPGGQGGLREAFF.